This T cell receptor (beta chain) was sequenced during a study of T cell responses to AZD1222 COVID-19 vaccine. Study results and caveats: Repertoires were collected only later (after the peak T cell response had occurred).

Here immunoSEQ multiplex PCR was the method, and the copy in TCRdb shows in-frame clones only, minus some. The sample holds 95,000 to 100,000 clones; approximately 86% are singletons and the top ten take under 1.5%. This clone appeared once. Its target is not known. The CDR3 sequence is 15 residues long. Germline V lookup: CDR1 SNHLY, CDR2 FYNNEI. Trimming left V 1 base short and J 4 bases short, with 14 bases between. The chain joins TRBV2 to TRBJ2-7, with D possibly called TRBD1 or TRBD2 (6 bases each). The sample in question was peripheral blood, obtained on day 0 of AZD1222 vaccination. This receptor was taken from an adult in good health. As DNA, the CDR3 is TGTGCCAGCAGTGAAGTCCCGGGGGCGGGGTACGAGCAGTACTTC. Its protein is CASSEVPGAGYEQYF.